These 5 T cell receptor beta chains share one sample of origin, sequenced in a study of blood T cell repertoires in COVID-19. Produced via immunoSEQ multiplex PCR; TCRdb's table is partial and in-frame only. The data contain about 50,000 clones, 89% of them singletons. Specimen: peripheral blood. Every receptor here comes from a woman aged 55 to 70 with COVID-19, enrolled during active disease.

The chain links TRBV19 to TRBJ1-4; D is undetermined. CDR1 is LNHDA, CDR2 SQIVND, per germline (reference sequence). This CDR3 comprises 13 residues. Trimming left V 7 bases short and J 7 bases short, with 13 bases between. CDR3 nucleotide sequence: TGTGCCAGTATGGAGGGCTGGGGTGAAAAACTGTTTTTT. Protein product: CASMEGWGEKLFF.

CDR3 in amino acids: CASSFRHGQGVYCVQYF. In nucleotides, the CDR3 is TGTGCCAGCAGCTTTAGGCACGGACAGGGAGTGTATTGCGTGCAGTACTTC. The chain recombines TRBV5-4 with TRBJ2-7, with 8 bases lining up with TRBD1. This CDR3 is 17 amino acids long. Germline lookup yields CDR1 SGHNT and CDR2 YYREEE (reference sequence). Unmatched junction bases numbered 19, after V lost 2 bases and J lost 9 bases.

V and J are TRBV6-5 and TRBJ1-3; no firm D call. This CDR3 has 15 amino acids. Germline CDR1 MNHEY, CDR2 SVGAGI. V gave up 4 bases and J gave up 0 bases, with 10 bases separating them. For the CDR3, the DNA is TGTGCCAGCAGTTCTCTACTCGGCTCTGGAAACACCATATATTTT. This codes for CASSSLLGSGNTIYF.

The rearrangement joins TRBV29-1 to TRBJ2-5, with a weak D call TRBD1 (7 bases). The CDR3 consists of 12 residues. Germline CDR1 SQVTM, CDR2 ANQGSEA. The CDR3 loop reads CMASQGGETQYF. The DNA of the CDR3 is TGCATGGCCAGCCAGGGGGGCGAGACCCAGTACTTC.

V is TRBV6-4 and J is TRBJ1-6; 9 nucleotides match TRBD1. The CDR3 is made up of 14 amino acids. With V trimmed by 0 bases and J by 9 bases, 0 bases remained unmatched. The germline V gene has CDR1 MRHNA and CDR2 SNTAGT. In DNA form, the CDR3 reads TGTGCCAGCAGTGACTCGACAGGGGGTTCACCCCTCCACTTT. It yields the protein CASSDSTGGSPLHF.